This T cell receptor beta chain was observed in a study of blood T cell repertoires in COVID-19. Across the whole study: Sites across the United States, Italy and Spain contributed samples from acute and convalescent COVID-19. In each case, the material was cDNA or gDNA derived from T cells, B-cell-depleted T cells, or PBMCs.

While infection was still active, Seattle patients were enrolled and then followed longitudinally. Source study methods: Amplification with reference gene primers provided the estimates of nucleated cell counts. Some clones are missing from TCRdb's copy, which holds only in-frame ones; the method was immunoSEQ multiplex PCR. V, J and clone size are those of that table, while D and trimming were read from the DNA. The sample consists of some 40,000 clones, approximately 92% of them appearing once. A note on this clone: One junction end disagrees with the germline gene, perhaps due to a read error.

Germline CDR1 and CDR2: SSHAT and FNYEAQ (reference sequence). The CDR3 totals 16 residues. The clonotype was recovered from a man between 50 and 59 years old with COVID-19, enrolled during active disease. Material for sequencing was peripheral blood. The chain couples TRBV7-7 to TRBJ2-1; 9 positions match TRBD2. CDR3 in amino acids: CASSLDGSGSSGEQFF. The CDR3 DNA reads TGTGCTAGCAGCTTAGACGGTAGCGGGAGCAGCGGTGAGCAGTTCTTC.